The entry below gives a single T cell receptor beta chain sequence along with its context. Its antigen is unknown. The CDR3 extends over 14 amino acids. In germline, CDR1 is SQVTM, CDR2 ANQGSEA. Patients with autoimmune history or systemic immunosuppression were excluded. The data were obtained in a study of OX40 agonist ivuxolimab in advanced cancers. On the study more broadly: Age averaged about 60 years (range about 23 to 80), and around 78% were male. Whole-study findings and limits: Both CD4+ and CD8+ T cell populations in blood had undergone clonal expansion by week 6 at 0.1 to 3.0 mg/kg. Expanded clones were, on average, more numerous among CD8+ T cells than CD4+.

TCRdb's copy holds only in-frame clones and misses some; the assay was immunoSEQ multiplex PCR. The sample lists tens of thousands of clones; about 85% were seen once. The TCR originated in an adult with an advanced solid tumor such as melanoma, head and neck, liver or kidney cancer. J is TRBJ2-5 and V is TRBV29-1; possibly TRBD2 for D (6 bases). The DNA end lines up better with TRBJ2-7; the J call may be wrong. Specimen: CD4+ or CD8+ T cells sorted from blood, collected in a trial of the OX40 agonist ivuxolimab. CDR3 residues: CSVAGPGAGYEQYF. In nucleotides, the CDR3 is TGCAGCGTCGCGGGACCCGGGGCAGGATACGAGCAGTACTTC.